The present T cell receptor (beta chain) was sequenced within a study of blood T cell repertoires in COVID-19. Study background: Collection of acute and convalescent COVID-19 samples took place in the United States, Italy and Spain. T cells, B-cell-depleted T cells, or PBMCs supplied cDNA or gDNA.

J was trimmed by 0 bases and V by 2 bases; bases with no gene match: 8. Germline V lookup: CDR1 SGHVS, CDR2 FQNEAQ. This CDR3 spans 18 amino acids. In the authors' workflow: Reference gene primers were amplified, and this amplification served to estimate nucleated cell counts. TCRdb's table, derived via immunoSEQ multiplex PCR, lists solely in-frame clones and lacks some. The DNA gave D and trimming, while V, J and clone size come from that table. The data contain 75,000 to 100,000 clones, around 87% of them seen just once; the ten biggest clones take up approximately 5%. The sequencing input was peripheral blood. This clonotype was obtained from a woman aged 80 or over with acute or convalescent COVID-19. The chain uses TRBV7-8 and TRBJ1-4; TRBD1 matches 8 bases. In DNA, the CDR3 is TGTGCCAGCAGCTTAAGGTTAACAGGGGGATCAACTAATGAAAAACTGTTTTTT. Protein sequence: CASSLRLTGGSTNEKLFF.